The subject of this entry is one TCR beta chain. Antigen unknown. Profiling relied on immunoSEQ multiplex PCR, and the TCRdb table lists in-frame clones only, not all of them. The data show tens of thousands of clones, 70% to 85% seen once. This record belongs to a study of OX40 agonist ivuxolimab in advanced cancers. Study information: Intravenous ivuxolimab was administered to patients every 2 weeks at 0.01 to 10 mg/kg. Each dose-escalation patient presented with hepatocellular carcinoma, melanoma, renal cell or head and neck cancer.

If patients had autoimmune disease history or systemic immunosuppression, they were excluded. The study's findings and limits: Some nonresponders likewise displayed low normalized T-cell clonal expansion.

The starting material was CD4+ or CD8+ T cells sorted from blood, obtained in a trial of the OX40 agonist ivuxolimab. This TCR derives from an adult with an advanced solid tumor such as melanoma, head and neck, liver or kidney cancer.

CDR3 protein: CASSPTIGTRTDTQYF. The CDR3 DNA reads TGCGCCAGCAGCCCTACGATCGGGACACGGACAGATACGCAGTATTTT. The chain employs TRBV10-1 and TRBJ2-3; tentative D call: TRBD1 (6 bases). Germline CDR1 WNHNN, CDR2 SYGVQD (reference sequence). CDR3 length equals 16 residues. Trimming removed 6 bases from V and 3 bases from J, with 19 bases in between.